One sample yielded the 4 T cell receptor beta chains listed below, sequenced in a study of cytomegalovirus exposure and HLA in healthy donors. 60 Vbeta and 13 Jbeta primers were used in PCR. The table came from immunoSEQ multiplex PCR; TCRdb's copy has only in-frame clones and leaves some out. The sample includes 150,000 to 200,000 clones, around three quarters seen only once; the top ten take about 1%. The sequencing input was PBMCs. The source of these receptors is a middle-aged woman in good health and CMV-seronegative.

In its sample, this clone was seen a few times. V usage is TRBV18 and J usage is TRBJ2-5; tentatively, D is TRBD2 (6 bases). Between the trimmed V and J ends, which lost 2 bases and 3 bases, there was a span of 10 bases. This CDR3 has 14 amino acids. Germline V gene data show CDR1 as KGHSH and CDR2 as LQKENI. The CDR3 loop reads CASSPAGSKETQYF. The CDR3 coding sequence is TGTGCCAGCTCACCAGCCGGGAGCAAAGAGACCCAGTACTTC.

This clone was detected once. The sample contains more than one DNA sequence encoding this CDR3. The chain employs TRBV5-1 and TRBJ2-7, with D unclear. The CDR3 is 11 residues long. Germline loops: CDR1 SGHRS, CDR2 YFSETQ. Trimming removed 3 bases from V and 1 base from J, with 2 bases in between. CDR3 in amino acids: CASSSSYEQYF. The CDR3 DNA is TGCGCCAGCAGCTCATCCTACGAGCAGTACTTC. The full variable domain, its missing parts supplied by reference TRBV5-1 and TRBJ2-7, is KAGVTQTPRYLIKTRGQQVTLSCSPISGHRSVSWYQQTPGQGLQFLFEYFSETQRNKGNFPGRFSGRQFSNSRSEMNVSTLELGDSALYLCASSSSYEQYFGPGTRLTVT.

This clone was seen a single time. The chain carries TRBV6-5 and TRBJ2-1; 7 bases are shared with TRBD2. This CDR3 comprises 15 residues. Germline V gene data show CDR1 as MNHEY and CDR2 as SVGAGI. Trimming took 1 base from V and 9 from J; bases not matched to a gene: 9. CDR3 residues: CASSYFPGGGTEQFF. The CDR3 DNA reads TGTGCCAGCAGTTACTTTCCGGGAGGAGGAACTGAGCAGTTCTTC.

This clone has just a few counts. The chain uses TRBV6-1 and TRBJ2-1, with 9 bases matching TRBD2. Germline CDR1 and CDR2: MNHNS and SASEGT. The CDR3 totals 15 residues. Unmatched junction bases numbered 7, after V lost 4 bases and J lost 6 bases. The CDR3 loop reads CASSGLAATPNEQFF. The DNA of the CDR3 is TGTGCCAGCAGTGGACTAGCGGCCACCCCCAATGAGCAGTTCTTC.